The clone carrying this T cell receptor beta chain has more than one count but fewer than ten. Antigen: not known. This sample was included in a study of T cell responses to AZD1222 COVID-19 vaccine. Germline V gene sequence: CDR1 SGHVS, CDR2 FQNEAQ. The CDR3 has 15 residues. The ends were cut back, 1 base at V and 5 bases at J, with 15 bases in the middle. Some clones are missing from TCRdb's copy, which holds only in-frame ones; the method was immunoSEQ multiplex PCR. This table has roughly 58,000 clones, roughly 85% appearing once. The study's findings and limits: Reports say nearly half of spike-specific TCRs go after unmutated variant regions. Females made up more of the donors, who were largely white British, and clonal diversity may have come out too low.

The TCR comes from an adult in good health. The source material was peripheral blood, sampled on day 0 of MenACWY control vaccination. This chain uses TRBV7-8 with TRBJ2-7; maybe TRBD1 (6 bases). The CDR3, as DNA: TGTGCCAGCAGCTTAGAGTATGCAGGGGCCCACGAGCAGTACTTC. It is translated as CASSLEYAGAHEQYF.